The rows below give T cell receptor beta chains drawn from one sample of a study of prognosis after radiotherapy for stage I lung cancer. TCRdb re-called the multiplex PCR reads with MiXCR, one entry per CDR3 protein. The repertoire has about 14,000 distinct CDR3 sequences, about 30% of them found once; the top ten carry less than 14%. The specimen comprised PBMCs, sampled before or after stereotactic body radiation therapy (not recorded which). Receptor source: a donor of 50 years or more with non-small cell lung cancer. The CDR3 runs from the conserved cysteine through the conserved F or W. A D gene is named only where the DNA matches it firmly. The size field is filled for only some rows; it gives once, few, many or a size class.

size: medium-sized; J: TRBJ2-7; V: TRBV24-1; D: TRBD1; DNA: TGTGCCACCAGTGATGACCGGGACAGCATGAACCCTACCTACTACGAGCAGTACTTC; CDR3: CATSDDRDSMNPTYYEQYF
size: .; J: TRBJ1-2; V: TRBV12-3/TRBV12-4; D: .; DNA: TGTGCCAGCAGTTCTAATTTTCGAGATCACGGCTACACCTTC; CDR3: CASSSNFRDHGYTF
size: many; J: TRBJ2-7; V: TRBV6-8; D: TRBD2; DNA: TGTGCCAGCAGTACGACTAGCGGGACGTACGAGCAGTACTTC; CDR3: CASSTTSGTYEQYF
size: many; J: TRBJ2-2; V: TRBV19; D: .; DNA: TGTGCCAGTAGTGGGATGTCGGGCACATACACCGGGGAGCTGTTTTTT; CDR3: CASSGMSGTYTGELFF
size: many; J: TRBJ2-3; V: TRBV20-1; D: .; DNA: TGCAGTGCAACCAAGGGGACAGATACGCAGTATTTT; CDR3: CSATKGTDTQYF
size: many; J: TRBJ1-1; V: TRBV20-1; D: .; DNA: TGCAGTGCTAGACAGGGAGTTAACCATTACCGAGCTCTCTTT; CDR3: CSARQGVNHYRALF
size: many; J: TRBJ2-2; V: TRBV19; D: .; DNA: TGTGCCAGTAGTATAGACCGGCCCACCGGGGAGCTGTTTTTT; CDR3: CASSIDRPTGELFF
size: many; J: TRBJ1-5; V: TRBV19; D: .; DNA: TGTGCCAGTAGTATGGTACAGGGACTCAATCAGCCCCAGCATTTT; CDR3: CASSMVQGLNQPQHF
size: many; J: TRBJ2-7; V: TRBV20-1; D: TRBD2; DNA: TGCAGTGCTTTTACTAGCGGACCGTCCTACGAGCAGTACTTC; CDR3: CSAFTSGPSYEQYF
size: medium-sized; J: TRBJ1-1; V: TRBV5-1; D: .; DNA: TGCGCCAGCAGCTTTGCTGGACAGCTAAACACTGAAGCTTTCTTT; CDR3: CASSFAGQLNTEAFF
size: many; J: TRBJ1-1; V: TRBV19; D: TRBD1; DNA: TGTGCCAGTAGTGTCGCCGGGACAGGGGCTGAAGCTTTCTTT; CDR3: CASSVAGTGAEAFF
size: medium-sized; J: TRBJ2-1; V: TRBV20-1; D: TRBD2; DNA: TGCAGTGCTAGTGGTCCTAGCGGGAGTCTCTCCTACAATGAGCAGTTCTTC; CDR3: CSASGPSGSLSYNEQFF
size: .; J: TRBJ2-1; V: TRBV2; D: .; DNA: TGTGCCAGCAGGGGCGGGGTGGACTGCTACAATGAGCAGTTCTTC; CDR3: CASRGGVDCYNEQFF
size: .; J: TRBJ1-5; V: TRBV6-2/TRBV6-3; D: .; DNA: TGTGCCAGCAGTGTATTACTTACAGGGAGCAATCAGCACCAGCATTTT; CDR3: CASSVLLTGSNQHQHF
size: many; J: TRBJ1-1; V: TRBV5-1; D: .; DNA: TGCGCCAGCAGCCAGGGGAGAGGCACTGAAGCTTTCTTT; CDR3: CASSQGRGTEAFF
size: many; J: TRBJ2-2; V: TRBV13; D: TRBD2; DNA: TGTGCCAGCAGCTCAACCTCCATCTACCTTTTAGCGGGAGAGGGGAACGGGGAGCTGTTTTTT; CDR3: CASSSTSIYLLAGEGNGELFF
size: many; J: TRBJ2-2; V: TRBV5-6; D: TRBD2; DNA: TGTGCCAGCAGCTTGCCTAGCGGACCAACCGGGGAGCTGTTTTTT; CDR3: CASSLPSGPTGELFF
size: .; J: TRBJ2-7; V: TRBV7-9; D: .; DNA: TGTGCCAGCTCGGCAAGCGGGCGGAGCTCCTACGAGCAGTACTTC; CDR3: CASSASGRSSYEQYF
size: many; J: TRBJ2-4; V: TRBV20-1; D: TRBD2; DNA: TGCAGTGCTAGGCTAGCGGGGGGAAACATTCAGTACTTC; CDR3: CSARLAGGNIQYF
size: many; J: TRBJ1-1; V: TRBV24-1; D: .; DNA: TGTGCCACCAGTGAGCCCGACAGTGAAGCTTTCTTT; CDR3: CATSEPDSEAFF
size: many; J: TRBJ1-2; V: TRBV3-1; D: TRBD1; DNA: TGTGCCAGCAGCCCCGGGACAGTTAGGGGCTACACCTTC; CDR3: CASSPGTVRGYTF
size: many; J: TRBJ2-2; V: TRBV2; D: TRBD1; DNA: TGTGCCAGCAGTGGTCTGGACAGGGGAGGCGGGGAGCTGTTTTTT; CDR3: CASSGLDRGGGELFF
size: .; J: TRBJ2-7; V: TRBV24-1; D: .; DNA: TGTGCCACCAGTAGAACAAGCGATAGAGGCTACGAGCAGTACTTC; CDR3: CATSRTSDRGYEQYF
size: many; J: TRBJ2-3; V: TRBV24-1; D: TRBD2; DNA: TGTGCCACCAGTACAGCGGGAGCAAGCACAGATACGCAGTATTTT; CDR3: CATSTAGASTDTQYF
size: many; J: TRBJ2-4; V: TRBV12-5; D: .; DNA: TGTGCTAGTGGTTTGGTACCGAGAGGCAACATTCAGTACTTC; CDR3: CASGLVPRGNIQYF
size: many; J: TRBJ2-5; V: TRBV27; D: TRBD1; DNA: TGTGCCAGCAGTTCACAGACAGGGCGCCGAGAGACCCAGTACTTC; CDR3: CASSSQTGRRETQYF
size: .; J: TRBJ1-2; V: TRBV5-1; D: TRBD1; DNA: TGCGCCAGCAGCTTGCGACAGGGGGCGAGGGATGGCTACACCTTC; CDR3: CASSLRQGARDGYTF
size: .; J: TRBJ2-3; V: TRBV6-1; D: .; DNA: TGTCCCAGCAGTTTTCCAGGGGGAGGCACATATACGCAGTATTTT; CDR3: CPSSFPGGGTYTQYF
size: many; J: TRBJ1-1; V: TRBV6-5; D: .; DNA: TGTGCCAGCAGTTACCACAATCGAGGTTTGTCTGAAGCTTTCTTT; CDR3: CASSYHNRGLSEAFF
size: medium-sized; J: TRBJ2-1; V: TRBV28; D: .; DNA: TGTGCCAGCAGTCCACCGCATCTAGGGCTGGAGTTCTTC; CDR3: CASSPPHLGLEFF
size: many; J: TRBJ2-7; V: TRBV19; D: TRBD2; DNA: TGTGCCAGTAGTATCGTCCCCGGGACTAGCGGCTACGAGCAGTACTTC; CDR3: CASSIVPGTSGYEQYF
size: many; J: TRBJ2-1; V: TRBV29-1; D: .; DNA: TGCAGCACTGAGGACCGTTACAATGAGCAGTTCTTC; CDR3: CSTEDRYNEQFF
size: many; J: TRBJ1-3; V: TRBV6-2/TRBV6-3; D: .; DNA: TGTGCCAGTACTAAGACAAATGGAAACACCATATATTTT; CDR3: CASTKTNGNTIYF
size: medium-sized; J: TRBJ1-5; V: TRBV18; D: .; DNA: TGTGCCAGCTCACGCAACCCCGTAGGAGGGAGCGAGCCCCAGCATTTT; CDR3: CASSRNPVGGSEPQHF
size: .; J: TRBJ2-1; V: TRBV7-2; D: .; DNA: TGTGCCAGCTTAGCGACGTACTACAATGAGCAGTTCTTC; CDR3: CASLATYYNEQFF
size: medium-sized; J: TRBJ1-5; V: TRBV28; D: .; DNA: TGTGCCAGCAGCCCTAATCTGAGGCAGCCCCAGCATTTT; CDR3: CASSPNLRQPQHF
size: many; J: TRBJ1-5; V: TRBV20-1; D: TRBD1; DNA: TGCAGTGCTCCCACCACAGGGGGCAATCAGCCCCAGCATTTT; CDR3: CSAPTTGGNQPQHF
size: many; J: TRBJ2-5; V: TRBV18; D: .; DNA: TGTGCCAGCTCACCACGTTATGGCCGGCAAGAGACCCAGTACTTC; CDR3: CASSPRYGRQETQYF
size: many; J: TRBJ2-1; V: TRBV10-3; D: .; DNA: TGTGCCATCAGTGTTGAGGGACGGGCCAATGAGCAGTTCTTC; CDR3: CAISVEGRANEQFF
size: .; J: TRBJ2-5; V: TRBV7-9; D: .; DNA: TGTGCCAGCAGCTCGGGGCTAGAGGGAGAAGAGACCCAGTACTTC; CDR3: CASSSGLEGEETQYF
size: medium-sized; J: TRBJ1-5; V: TRBV2; D: TRBD1; DNA: TGTGCCAGCAGTGCTGGACAGGGTGATCAGCCCCAGCATTTT; CDR3: CASSAGQGDQPQHF
size: .; J: TRBJ2-7; V: TRBV6-9; D: .; DNA: TGTGCCACCAGTTACCCGCAGGTGACTCAGTACTTC; CDR3: CATSYPQVTQYF
size: many; J: TRBJ2-2; V: TRBV6-1; D: TRBD2; DNA: TGTGCCAGCACCGAGACTAGCTGGCCCGGGGAGCTGTTTTTT; CDR3: CASTETSWPGELFF
size: .; J: TRBJ2-1; V: TRBV7-2; D: .; DNA: TGTGCCAGCACCCCTAGCCGGAATTTCTACAATGAGCAGTTCTTC; CDR3: CASTPSRNFYNEQFF
size: .; J: TRBJ2-3; V: TRBV9; D: TRBD2; DNA: TGTGCCAGCAGCGTAGCTAGCGGAGATACGCAGTATTTT; CDR3: CASSVASGDTQYF
size: many; J: TRBJ2-3; V: TRBV2; D: .; DNA: TGTGCCAGCGTATTCCGCACCGGGACTAGCACAGATACGCAGTATTTT; CDR3: CASVFRTGTSTDTQYF
size: many; J: TRBJ1-2; V: TRBV6-2/TRBV6-3; D: TRBD1; DNA: TGTGCCACCCGGGACAGTCTTCGAAGGCCGATCTATGGCTACACCTTC; CDR3: CATRDSLRRPIYGYTF
size: .; J: TRBJ1-1; V: TRBV20-1; D: .; DNA: TGCAGTGCTGGGGTCACTGAAGCTTTCTTT; CDR3: CSAGVTEAFF
size: once; J: TRBJ2-7; V: TRBV24-1; D: .; DNA: TGTGACCCCGACAGATACGACTACGAGCAGTACTTC; CDR3: CDPDRYDYEQYF
size: medium-sized; J: TRBJ2-3; V: TRBV28; D: TRBD1; DNA: TGTGCCAGCAGCCCCTCGGACAGGGGGTCGGATACGCAGTATTTT; CDR3: CASSPSDRGSDTQYF
size: many; J: TRBJ2-7; V: TRBV15; D: TRBD2; DNA: TGTGCCACCAGCAGAGATAAACCTAGCGGGAGGGCCAATCGCTACGAGCAGTACTTC; CDR3: CATSRDKPSGRANRYEQYF